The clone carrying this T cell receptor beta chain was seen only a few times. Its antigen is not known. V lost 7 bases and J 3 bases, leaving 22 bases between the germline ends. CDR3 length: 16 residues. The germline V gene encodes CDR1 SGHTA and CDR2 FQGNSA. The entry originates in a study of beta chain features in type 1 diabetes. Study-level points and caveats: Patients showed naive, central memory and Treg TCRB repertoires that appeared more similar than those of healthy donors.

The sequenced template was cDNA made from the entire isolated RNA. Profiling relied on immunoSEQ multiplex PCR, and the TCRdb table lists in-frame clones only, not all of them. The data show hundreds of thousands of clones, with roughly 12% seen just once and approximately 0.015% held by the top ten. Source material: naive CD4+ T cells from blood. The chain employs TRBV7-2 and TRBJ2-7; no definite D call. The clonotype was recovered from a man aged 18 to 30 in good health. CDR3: CASTLQSAGLNYEQYF. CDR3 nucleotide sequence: TGTGCCAGCACCCTACAATCGGCCGGGTTGAACTACGAGCAGTACTTC.